Below, 25 T cell receptor beta chains from the same sample are listed, as sequenced in a study of T-cell memory formation after mild COVID-19. One entry per CDR3 protein results from TCRdb running MiXCR on the 5' RACE reads. The sample holds about 390,000 distinct CDR3 sequences, more than 15% seen once. The specimen sequenced was PBMCs or a T cell subset sorted from them (not recorded which). These receptors all come from a man between 18 and 29 years old who had mild COVID-19 (a few samples of this study predate the infection). Cell type and time point are not known.

Only a few counts were recorded for this clonotype. This chain connects TRBV20-1 to TRBJ2-2; TRBD2 matches 14 bases. Germline V gene lookup returns CDR1 DFQATT and CDR2 SNEGSKA (reference sequence). V trimming: 5 bases; J trimming: 5 bases; junction bases outside the gene matches: 7. The CDR3 runs to 16 residues. CDR3 region: CSAGGTSGGKTGELFF. CDR3 coding DNA: TGCAGTGCTGGGGGGACTAGCGGGGGAAAAACCGGGGAGCTGTTTTTT.

CDR3 sequence (DNA): TGTGCCAGCAGCTCCGGGGACGGTGTGGGGCCCCAGCATTTT. Amino acid sequence: CASSSGDGVGPQHF. This chain connects TRBV7-9 to TRBJ1-5; weak D call: TRBD1 (5 bases). Per the germline V gene, CDR1 is SEHNR and CDR2 is FQNEAQ (reference sequence). V lost 4 bases and J 9 bases, leaving 16 bases between the germline ends. The length of the CDR3 is 14 residues.

The gene calls are TRBV4-3 and TRBJ2-1, with D hard to call. The CDR3 covers 16 residues. Trimming shortened V by 0 bases and J by 0 bases, and 9 bases separated the two germline ends. Per germline, CDR1 LGHNA and CDR2 YSLEER. In DNA form, the CDR3 reads TGCGCCAGCAGCCAAGAACCTTTCAGCTCCTACAATGAGCAGTTCTTC. Encoded protein: CASSQEPFSSYNEQFF.

The chain recombines TRBV20-1 with TRBJ2-1; tentatively, D is TRBD2 (5 bases). The V gene's germline CDR1 is DFQATT and CDR2 SNEGSKA (reference sequence). This CDR3 comprises 15 residues. Trimming shortened V by 4 bases and J by 0 bases, and 13 bases separated the two germline ends. CDR3 sequence (DNA): TGCAGTGCTACCCCACTGGGGAGCTCCTACAATGAGCAGTTCTTC. The encoded protein is CSATPLGSSYNEQFF.

The chain uses TRBV29-1 and TRBJ2-2; D is ambiguous. CDR3 length equals 11 residues. Germline V gene lookup returns CDR1 SQVTM and CDR2 ANQGSEA. V lost 6 bases to trimming and J lost 3 bases, with 5 bases between them. Written as DNA, the CDR3 is TGCAGCGTCGTCCACACCGGGGAGCTGTTTTTT. Protein product: CSVVHTGELFF.

This sequence joins TRBV25-1 and TRBJ1-4; 8 bases line up with TRBD1. Germline trimming cut 6 bases from V and 1 base from J; bases unmatched to any gene: 7. CDR1 MGHDK and CDR2 SYGVNS come from the germline V gene. The CDR3 loop spans 16 amino acids. The CDR3 reads CASSAGTGRTNEKLFF. CDR3 bases: TGTGCCAGCAGCGCCGGGACAGGTCGAACTAATGAAAAACTGTTTTTT. The full variable domain, rest sourced from reference TRBV25-1 and TRBJ1-4, is EADIYQTPRYLVIGTGKKITLECSQTMGHDKMYWYQQDPGMELHLIHYSYGVNSTEKGDLSSESTVSRIRTEHFPLTLESARPSHTSQYLCASSAGTGRTNEKLFFGSGTQLSVL.

This chain links TRBV5-1 with TRBJ1-1; a weak D match, TRBD1 (5 bases). Germline V gene lookup returns CDR1 SGHRS and CDR2 YFSETQ. The CDR3 spans 15 residues. Trimming took off 0 bases at V and 8 bases at J, with 17 bases between the two ends. The CDR3 region has the DNA TGCGCCAGCAGCTTGGGTGGGGGTTCGGGAGAAGAAGCTTTCTTT. It encodes CASSLGGGSGEEAFF.

The genes are TRBV6-5 and TRBJ2-5, with D perhaps matching TRBD2 (6 bases). The V end lost 0 bases, the J end lost 5 bases, and 16 bases lay between the germline ends. Germline V CDR1 and CDR2: MNHEY, SVGAGI. The CDR3 covers 16 residues. CDR3 region: CASSYSGLGSGETQYF. CDR3 in DNA: TGTGCCAGCAGTTACTCGGGTCTGGGCAGCGGGGAGACCCAGTACTTC.

This clonotype was seen a few times. The CDR3 loop reads CASSQDQGSNTEAFF. The CDR3 region has the DNA TGTGCCAGCAGCCAAGATCAGGGGTCAAACACTGAAGCTTTCTTT. The V and J genes are TRBV4-2 and TRBJ1-1; possible D gene TRBD1, 6 bases. Trimming pared 0 bases from V and 2 bases from J, leaving 10 bases between. Germline V gives CDR1 LGHNA, CDR2 YNFKEQ. The CDR3 loop spans 15 amino acids.

This clonotype was counted a few times. This sequence joins TRBV10-3 and TRBJ1-1; 7 bases align to TRBD1. The CDR3 loop spans 14 amino acids. After removal of 6 bases from V and 7 bases from J, the junction contained 11 bases not matched to a gene. Germline CDR1 is ENHRY and CDR2 is SYGVKD. The CDR3 loop reads CAIRVTGPPNEAFF. The CDR3 nucleotides read TGTGCCATCAGGGTGACAGGGCCCCCTAATGAAGCTTTCTTT.

This clonotype occurred a few times. The CDR3 DNA sequence: TGTGCCAGCAGCTTATTGGGTCAAGATACGCAGTATTTT. Translated, it gives CASSLLGQDTQYF. The chain employs TRBV7-6 and TRBJ2-3; D uncertain. The CDR3 spans 13 residues. Germline-derived CDR1 and CDR2 are SGHVS and FNYEAQ. V lost 2 bases, J lost 5 bases, and 8 bases lay in between.

This chain joins TRBV11-2 and TRBJ2-1; D is uncertain. The CDR3 loop spans 14 amino acids. Trimming left V 2 bases short and J 5 bases short, with 10 bases between. Germline CDR1 is SGHAT and CDR2 is FQNNGV. The CDR3 sequence is CASSLIGRNNEQFF. The CDR3 bases are TGTGCCAGCAGCTTAATAGGGCGCAACAATGAGCAGTTCTTC.

This clonotype was picked up a small number of times. The chain carries TRBV15 and TRBJ1-5; D not certain. Per germline, CDR1 LNHNV and CDR2 YYDKDF (reference sequence). The CDR3 totals 12 residues. V was trimmed by 4 bases and J by 5 bases, leaving 6 bases between them. In DNA form, the CDR3 reads TGTGCCACCAGCATTCAGGATCAGCCCCAGCATTTT. It encodes CATSIQDQPQHF.

This clonotype was found a few times. This sequence joins TRBV4-3 and TRBJ2-2; TRBD2 aligns across 8 bases. Germline V lookup: CDR1 LGHNA, CDR2 YSLEER. V lost 4 bases and J lost 6; bases outside the gene matches: 7. CDR3 length: 15 amino acids. The CDR3 is CASSPGGTFPGELFF. The CDR3 nucleotides are TGCGCCAGCAGCCCGGGGGGGACATTTCCCGGGGAGCTGTTTTTT.

This clonotype was seen repeatedly, ten times or more. The rearrangement uses TRBV3-1 and TRBJ2-1; TRBD2 matches 10 bases. This CDR3 has 14 residues. From germline, CDR1 is LGHDT and CDR2 YNNKEL (reference sequence). V lost 4 bases to trimming and J lost 4 bases; unmatched junction nucleotides: 1. CDR3 amino acids: CASSPGLAYNEQFF. The CDR3 DNA sequence: TGTGCCAGCAGCCCGGGACTAGCGTACAATGAGCAGTTCTTC.

Here the CDR3 DNA reads TGTGCCAGCAGCTTACAGATTGAAGCTTTCTTT. Translation: CASSLQIEAFF. The chain carries TRBV7-9 and TRBJ1-1; the D is unclear. CDR1 and CDR2 from the germline V gene are SEHNR and FQNEAQ (reference sequence). V lost 2 bases, J lost 7 bases, and 5 bases lay in between. The CDR3 loop spans 11 amino acids.

The chain links TRBV27 to TRBJ1-2, with D tentatively TRBD1 (5 bases). The germline gives CDR1 MNHEY, CDR2 SMNVEV (reference sequence). Trimming took 6 bases from V and 4 from J, leaving 15 bases between them. The CDR3 length is 14 residues. CDR3 bases: TGTGCCAGCAGGAAAACCGACAGATCCTATGGCTACACCTTC. It translates to CASRKTDRSYGYTF.

In this sample, this clonotype turned up many times. This chain links TRBV6-2 or TRBV6-3 with TRBJ1-5; 8 nucleotides agree with TRBD1. Germline V CDR1 and CDR2: MNHEY, SVGEGT. The trim removed 6 bases at V and 0 bases at J, leaving 7 bases unmatched. The length of the CDR3 is 16 residues. The chain's CDR3 is CASSPGQGPSNQPQHF. DNA of the CDR3: TGTGCCAGCAGCCCCGGACAGGGCCCTAGCAATCAGCCCCAGCATTTT.

The genes are TRBV19 and TRBJ2-1; the match to TRBD2 covers 14 bases. The CDR3 extends over 16 amino acids. In germline, CDR1 is LNHDA, CDR2 SQIVND (reference sequence). After removal of 5 bases from V and 7 bases from J, the junction contained 7 bases not matched to a gene. CDR3 coding DNA: TGTGCCAGTAGTCCGCGACTAGCGGGGGGGGTAAATGAGCAGTTCTTC. Translation: CASSPRLAGGVNEQFF.

There are a few counts of this clonotype. V and J are TRBV5-1 and TRBJ2-2; 7 nucleotides align to TRBD1. The CDR3 loop spans 14 amino acids. CDR1 and CDR2 (germline): SGHRS, YFSETQ. The trim removed 2 bases at V and 8 bases at J, leaving 6 bases unmatched. The CDR3 spells CASSFTPGQGELFF. In nucleotides, the CDR3 is TGCGCCAGCAGCTTTACACCGGGACAGGGGGAGCTGTTTTTT.

This clonotype was counted between two and nine times. This sequence joins TRBV7-9 and TRBJ2-7; 8 nucleotides match TRBD1. CDR1 is SEHNR, CDR2 FQNEAQ, per germline (reference sequence). Trimming at V came to 7 bases and at J to 6 bases, leaving 8 bases not matched to a gene. The CDR3 has 13 residues. As DNA, the CDR3 is TGTGCCAGCACCCGAGGGGGACAGGCCGAGCAGTACGTC. This codes for CASTRGGQAEQYV.

The gene calls are TRBV4-2 and TRBJ2-1, with D possibly being TRBD2 (6 bases). Germline V gene sequence: CDR1 LGHNA, CDR2 YNFKEQ. With 2 bases removed from V and 7 bases from J, the gap between germline ends came to 21 bases. This CDR3 spans 17 amino acids. CDR3 sequence (DNA): TGTGCCAGCAGCCAATTCGGCGGGCTGGCTGGAGGGAATGAGCAGTTCTTC. This encodes CASSQFGGLAGGNEQFF.

V and J are TRBV5-1 and TRBJ2-5; 11 nucleotides align to TRBD1. The CDR3 is 17 amino acids. V dropped 4 bases and J dropped 5; count of bases not matched to a gene: 13. CDR1 and CDR2 from the germline V gene are SGHRS and YFSETQ. CDR3 in DNA: TGCGCCAGCAGCCGGTCATCCGGGACAGGGGGTTCGGAGACCCAGTACTTC. It yields the protein CASSRSSGTGGSETQYF.

CDR3 residues: CASSLGTSGVMNTGELFF. The CDR3 nucleotides are TGTGCCAGCAGCTTAGGGACTAGCGGGGTGATGAACACCGGGGAGCTGTTTTTT. This rearrangement joins TRBV7-6 to TRBJ2-2; 12 bases line up with TRBD2. J was trimmed by 1 base and V by 1 base; bases with no gene match: 4. Germline assignment: CDR1 SGHVS and CDR2 FNYEAQ. The CDR3 spans 18 residues.

V gene TRBV5-8 combines with J gene TRBJ2-5; weak D call: TRBD1 (6 bases). The germline V and J ends were trimmed by 2 bases and 3 bases, with 11 bases remaining between them. The CDR3 covers 14 residues. The germline CDR1 and CDR2 sequences are SGHTS and YDEGEE. CDR3 nucleotide sequence: TGTGCCAGCAGCTTTGGGGGCGAAGAAGAGACCCAGTACTTC. Its translation is CASSFGGEEETQYF.